These 2 T cell receptor beta chains came from one sample sequenced in a study of sequential checkpoint blockade in melanoma. TCRdb's copy holds only in-frame clones and misses some; the assay was immunoSEQ multiplex PCR. There are approximately 2,200 clones in the sample; roughly a fifth occur only once, and 15% to 20% lies in the top ten. Sample treatment: randomized to nivolumab then ipilimumab (arm A) or the reverse (arm B). Sequences were derived from tumor tissue (inferred from file names), sampled from a patient given nivolumab and ipilimumab in sequence. Receptors were obtained from a human donor with melanoma.

Within the sample, this clone is large. The chain employs TRBV6-8 and TRBJ2-5; TRBD1 matches 10 bases. Germline CDR1 is MNHGY and CDR2 is SAAAGT. The CDR3 is 15 residues long. J lost 5 bases, V lost 5 bases, and 8 bases had no gene match. The CDR3 sequence is CASSRDRGGVETQYF. In DNA form, the CDR3 reads TGTGCCAGCAGTCGGGACAGGGGAGGGGTGGAGACCCAGTACTTC.

The chain links TRBV18 to TRBJ1-5; D gene uncertain. The CDR3 contains 13 residues. Trimming left V 5 bases short and J 6 bases short, with 11 bases between. Germline-derived CDR1 and CDR2 are KGHSH and LQKENI. CDR3 region: CASSWEVSQPQHF. The CDR3 region has the DNA TGTGCCAGCTCATGGGAAGTAAGTCAGCCCCAGCATTTT. The full variable domain, with the rest looked up from reference TRBV18 and TRBJ1-5, is NAGVMQNPRHLVRRRGQEARLRCSPMKGHSHVYWYRQLPEEGLKFMVYLQKENIIDESGMPKERFSAEFPKEGPSILRIQQVVRGDSAAYFCASSWEVSQPQHFGDGTRLSIL.